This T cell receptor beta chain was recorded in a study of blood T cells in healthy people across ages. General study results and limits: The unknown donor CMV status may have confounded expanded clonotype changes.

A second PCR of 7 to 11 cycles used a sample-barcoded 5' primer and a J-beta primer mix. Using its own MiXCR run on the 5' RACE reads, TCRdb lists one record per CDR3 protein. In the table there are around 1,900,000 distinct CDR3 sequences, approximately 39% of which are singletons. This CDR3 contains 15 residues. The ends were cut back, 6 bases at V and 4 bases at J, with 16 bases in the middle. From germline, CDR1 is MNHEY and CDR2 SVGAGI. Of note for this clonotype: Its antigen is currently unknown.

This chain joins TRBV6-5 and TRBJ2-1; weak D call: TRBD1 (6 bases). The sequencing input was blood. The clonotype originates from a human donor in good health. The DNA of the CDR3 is TGTGCCAGCAGCCCAGGGGACGGCCGGTACAATGAGCAGTTCTTC. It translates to CASSPGDGRYNEQFF.